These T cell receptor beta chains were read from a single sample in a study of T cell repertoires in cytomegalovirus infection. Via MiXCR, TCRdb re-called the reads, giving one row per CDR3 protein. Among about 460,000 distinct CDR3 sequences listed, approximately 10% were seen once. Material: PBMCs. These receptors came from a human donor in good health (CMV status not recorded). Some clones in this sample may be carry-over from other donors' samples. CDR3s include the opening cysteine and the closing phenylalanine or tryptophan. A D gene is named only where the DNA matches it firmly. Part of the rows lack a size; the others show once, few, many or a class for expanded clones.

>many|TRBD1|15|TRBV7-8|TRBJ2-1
TGTGCCAGCAGACCCCCAGGGGGCCCGAGGAATGAGCAGTTCTTC
CASRPPGGPRNEQFF
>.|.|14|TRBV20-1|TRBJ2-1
TGCAGTGCAGTGATGAGGGGGTCCTACAATGAGCAGTTCTTC
CSAVMRGSYNEQFF
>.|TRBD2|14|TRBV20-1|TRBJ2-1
TGCAGTGCCGCACTAGCGGGGTTCGGGGATGAGCAGTTCTTC
CSAALAGFGDEQFF
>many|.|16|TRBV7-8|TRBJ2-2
TGTGCCAGCAGCTTATCGCAGGGGCGGAACACCGGGGAGCTGTTTTTT
CASSLSQGRNTGELFF
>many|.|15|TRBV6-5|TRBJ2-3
TGTGCCAGCAGTTACAGGGGGGCCTACACAGATACGCAGTATTTT
CASSYRGAYTDTQYF
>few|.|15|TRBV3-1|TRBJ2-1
TGTGCCAGCAGCCAGGCTGGGGCTTACTACAATGAGCAGTTCTTC
CASSQAGAYYNEQFF
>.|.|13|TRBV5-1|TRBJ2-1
TGCGCCAGCAGCTTGAACCCCTACAATGAGCAGTTCTTC
CASSLNPYNEQFF
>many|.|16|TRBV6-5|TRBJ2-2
TGTGCCAGCAGTTACTCAGGGGCCGATCGTGCCGGGGAGCTGTTTTTT
CASSYSGADRAGELFF
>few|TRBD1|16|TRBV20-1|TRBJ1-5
TGCAGTGCTAGCGGGGTCCGGGACAGGGGGCACCAGCCCCAGCATTTT
CSASGVRDRGHQPQHF
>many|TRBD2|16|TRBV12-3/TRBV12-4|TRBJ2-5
TGTGCCAGCAGCATCGCCGGGACTAGCGGAGGGGAGACCCAGTACTTC
CASSIAGTSGGETQYF